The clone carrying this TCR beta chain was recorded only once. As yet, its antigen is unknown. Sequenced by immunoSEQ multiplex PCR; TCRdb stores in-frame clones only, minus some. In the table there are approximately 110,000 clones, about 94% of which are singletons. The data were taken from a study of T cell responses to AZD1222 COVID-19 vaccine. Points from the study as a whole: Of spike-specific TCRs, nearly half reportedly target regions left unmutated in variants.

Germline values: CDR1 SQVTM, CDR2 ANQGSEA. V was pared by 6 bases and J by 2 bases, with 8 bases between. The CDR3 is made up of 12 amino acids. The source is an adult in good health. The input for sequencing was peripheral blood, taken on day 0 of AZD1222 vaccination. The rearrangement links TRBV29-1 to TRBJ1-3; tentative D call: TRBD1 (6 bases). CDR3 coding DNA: TGCAGCGTGGGGGCAGCTGGAAACACCATATATTTT. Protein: CSVGAAGNTIYF.